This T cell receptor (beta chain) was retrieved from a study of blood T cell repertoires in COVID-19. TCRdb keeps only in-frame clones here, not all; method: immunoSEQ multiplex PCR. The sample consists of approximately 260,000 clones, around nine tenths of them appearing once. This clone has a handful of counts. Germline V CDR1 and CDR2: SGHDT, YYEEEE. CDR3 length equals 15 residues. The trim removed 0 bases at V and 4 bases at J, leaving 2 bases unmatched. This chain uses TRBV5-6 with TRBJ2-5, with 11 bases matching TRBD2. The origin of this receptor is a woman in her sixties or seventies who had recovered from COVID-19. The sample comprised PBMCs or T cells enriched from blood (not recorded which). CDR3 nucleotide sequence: TGTGCCAGCAGCTTGGAAGGGACTAGCGGAGAGACCCAGTACTTC. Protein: CASSLEGTSGETQYF.